Following are 9 T cell receptor beta chains from one sample sequenced in a study of shared clonotypes between healthy human individuals. Terminally differentiated effector memory CD45RA+ cells were excluded from the naive CD8 cells, which were CD45RO-negative and positively selected for CCR7. Clones were sequenced by immunoSEQ multiplex PCR, and TCRdb holds only the in-frame ones, with some missing. The sample gives roughly 1,800,000 clones, roughly 95% of which show up once; 0.95% to 1.5% is in the top ten. The material sequenced was naive CD8+ T cells sorted from blood. These receptors were collected from a man between 18 and 29 years old in good health.

This chain links TRBV19 with TRBJ1-2; weak D call: TRBD1 (6 bases). The V end lost 7 bases, the J end lost 7 bases, and 19 bases lay between the germline ends. In germline, CDR1 is LNHDA, CDR2 SQIVND (reference sequence). This CDR3 spans 14 amino acids. CDR3 nucleotide sequence: TGTGCCAGTAAAGATAACTGGGCAGGGGTTGGCTACACCTTC. As protein: CASKDNWAGVGYTF.

The rearrangement uses TRBV7-9 and TRBJ2-7, with 9 bases matching TRBD1. This CDR3 comprises 15 residues. V was pared by 7 bases and J by 5 bases, with 12 bases of the junction left unmatched. CDR1 SEHNR and CDR2 FQNEAQ come from the germline V gene (reference sequence). CDR3 sequence reads: CASTQGTGLSNEQYF. CDR3 DNA sequence: TGTGCCAGCACCCAGGGGACAGGGTTATCGAACGAGCAGTACTTC.

J is TRBJ2-5 and V is TRBV27, with 11 bases that match TRBD2. This CDR3 is 15 amino acids long. V was clipped by 5 bases and J by 5 bases; unmatched bases: 7. Germline CDR1 reads MNHEY; CDR2 reads SMNVEV (reference sequence). The CDR3 DNA sequence: TGTGCCAGCAGTCCCGTAGCGGGGGGGCCGGAGACCCAGTACTTC. Amino acid sequence: CASSPVAGGPETQYF.

The chain employs TRBV5-1 and TRBJ2-5, with 10 bases identical to TRBD1. The J call may not be correct, given that the DNA end is closer to TRBJ2-7. Germline V gives CDR1 SGHRS, CDR2 YFSETQ. The CDR3 totals 14 residues. The CDR3 DNA is TGCGCCAGCAGGCAACGGGACAGGGGCTACGAGCAGTACTTC. Encoded protein: CASRQRDRGYEQYF.

This chain uses TRBV19 with TRBJ2-7; tentatively, D is TRBD2 (6 bases). CDR1 LNHDA and CDR2 SQIVND come from the germline V gene (reference sequence). The CDR3 is 15 residues long. V lost 5 bases to trimming and J lost 4 bases, with 18 bases between them. DNA for the CDR3: TGTGCCAGTAGTCCCCGGGACTCCCTCTCATACGAGCAGTACTTC. Protein: CASSPRDSLSYEQYF.

J is TRBJ1-6 and V is TRBV28; tentatively, D is TRBD1 (6 bases). Trimming pared 1 base from V and 12 bases from J, leaving 19 bases between. Per the germline V gene, CDR1 is MDHEN and CDR2 is SYDVKM. The CDR3 loop spans 16 amino acids. The CDR3 DNA is TGTGCCAGCAGTTTATTGGCAGGGGAACTTGAAGGACCCCTCCACTTT. It encodes CASSLLAGELEGPLHF.

Worth noting for this clone: The sample contains more than one DNA sequence encoding this CDR3. The chain couples TRBV27 to TRBJ2-5; TRBD2 matches at 15 bases. The V and J ends lost 5 bases and 4 bases, in that order; junction bases with no gene match: 5. Germline-derived CDR1 and CDR2 are MNHEY and SMNVEV (reference sequence). The CDR3 extends over 16 amino acids. The DNA of the CDR3 is TGTGCCAGCAGTCCCGGGACTAGCGGGGGGCGAGAGACCCAGTACTTC. Protein sequence: CASSPGTSGGRETQYF.

The J gene is TRBJ2-7, the V gene TRBV30; a possible D gene is TRBD2 (6 bases). CDR3 size: 15 residues. With 2 bases removed from V and 0 bases from J, the gap between germline ends came to 14 bases. CDR1 is GTSNPN and CDR2 is SVGIG in the germline V gene (reference sequence). CDR3 sequence: CAWSPLADYSYEQYF. For the CDR3, the DNA is TGTGCCTGGAGTCCACTAGCTGACTACTCCTACGAGCAGTACTTC.

This clone came up once. The chain uses TRBV4-3 and TRBJ2-7, with 8 bases fitting TRBD1. V was pared by 0 bases and J by 5 bases, with 6 bases of the junction left unmatched. Germline CDR1 LGHNA, CDR2 YSLEER. This CDR3 is 15 amino acids long. The CDR3 DNA is TGCGCCAGCAGCCAAGAAGGAGGACAGGGCCACGAGCAGTACTTC. Its protein product is CASSQEGGQGHEQYF.